A single sample gave rise to the 32 T cell receptor beta chains below, sequenced in a study of blood T cell repertoires in COVID-19. Method: immunoSEQ multiplex PCR; TCRdb's copy keeps in-frame clones and lacks some. The sample includes approximately 88,000 clones, about nine tenths of them seen just once. Sequenced: peripheral blood. These receptors all come from a woman aged 50 to 60 in a cohort sampled during active COVID-19.

V usage is TRBV7-8 and J usage is TRBJ2-5, with TRBD1 identical over 7 bases. The CDR3 has 15 amino acids. Germline values: CDR1 SGHVS, CDR2 FQNEAQ. J lost 0 bases, V lost 4 bases, and 5 bases had no gene match. In nucleotides, the CDR3 is TGTGCCAGCAGCTACAGACAGGGACACCAAGAGACCCAGTACTTC. This sequence encodes CASSYRQGHQETQYF.

The rearrangement links TRBV5-4 to TRBJ2-3, with 13 nucleotides matching TRBD2. From germline, CDR1 is SGHNT and CDR2 YYREEE (reference sequence). Germline trimming cut 1 base from V and 5 bases from J; bases unmatched to any gene: 10. The CDR3 is 18 residues long. The CDR3 sequence is CASSLTSGGAFSGDTQYF. In DNA, the CDR3 is TGTGCCAGCAGCTTGACTAGCGGGGGGGCCTTTAGTGGAGATACGCAGTATTTT.

The chain links TRBV24-1 to TRBJ1-1; 8 bases are shared with TRBD1. The ends lost 3 bases at V and 0 bases at J; junction bases unmatched: 5. Germline V lookup: CDR1 KGHDR, CDR2 SFDVKD. The CDR3 is 16 residues long. CDR3 in DNA: TGTGCCACCAGTGATACCAAGACAGGGGTGAACACTGAAGCTTTCTTT. Its translation is CATSDTKTGVNTEAFF.

This rearrangement joins TRBV3-1 (or the pseudogene TRBV3-2) to TRBJ2-1, with 12 bases identical to TRBD1. The CDR3 is made up of 15 amino acids. CDR1 is LGHDT and CDR2 is YNNKEL in the germline V gene (reference sequence). V dropped 4 bases and J dropped 5; count of bases not matched to a gene: 3. This CDR3 reads CASSPWDRGHNEQFF. In nucleotides, the CDR3 is TGTGCCAGCAGCCCTTGGGACAGGGGGCACAATGAGCAGTTCTTC.

The chain recombines TRBV12-3 or TRBV12-4 with TRBJ1-5; D not certain. V was trimmed by 0 bases and J by 6 bases, leaving 3 bases between them. The CDR3 sequence is 12 residues long. The CDR3 loop reads CASSLAGQPQHF. The CDR3 nucleotides read TGTGCCAGCAGTTTAGCCGGTCAGCCCCAGCATTTT.

Here the CDR3 DNA reads TGTGCCAGCACCCTGACAGGGACTCAGCCCCAGCATTTT. Its translation: CASTLTGTQPQHF. The chain recombines TRBV2 with TRBJ1-5, with 7 bases lining up with TRBD1. The germline CDR1 and CDR2 sequences are SNHLY and FYNNEI. Losses at the gene ends were 7 bases for V and 6 bases for J; bases not matched to a gene: 6. The CDR3 totals 13 residues.

V is TRBV9 and J is TRBJ1-6; the match to TRBD1 covers 7 bases. Looked up from germline, CDR1 is SGDLS and CDR2 is YYNGEE. V lost 4 bases to trimming and J lost 0 bases; unmatched junction nucleotides: 4. CDR3 length: 16 amino acids. The CDR3 loop is CASSPGGTSYNSPLHF. The DNA for the CDR3 is TGTGCCAGCAGCCCAGGGGGTACCTCCTATAATTCACCCCTCCACTTT.

The chain uses TRBV18 and TRBJ2-1; 8 bases map to TRBD2. Germline V gene sequence: CDR1 KGHSH, CDR2 LQKENI. J gave up 4 bases and V 3 bases, and 11 bases lay outside the gene matches. The CDR3 has 17 residues. This chain's CDR3 is CASSPPGAGGRYNEQFF. The DNA for the CDR3 is TGTGCCAGCTCACCCCCCGGGGCGGGGGGTAGGTACAATGAGCAGTTCTTC.

The CDR3: CSVAYPRGFSYEQYF. Here the CDR3 DNA reads TGCAGCGTTGCGTATCCCAGGGGGTTCTCCTACGAGCAGTACTTC. The gene calls are TRBV29-1 and TRBJ2-7, with 7 bases identical to TRBD1. Trimming at V came to 4 bases and at J to 0 bases, leaving 9 bases not matched to a gene. From germline, CDR1 is SQVTM and CDR2 ANQGSEA. The length of the CDR3 is 15 residues.

The chain uses TRBV3-1 (or the pseudogene TRBV3-2) and TRBJ2-5; 7 bases fit TRBD1. V shed 1 base, J shed 5 bases, and the junction held 10 bases outside the gene matches. The CDR3 has 16 amino acids. The germline gives CDR1 LGHDT, CDR2 YNNKEL (reference sequence). The CDR3 here is CASSQVSGGPRETQYF. CDR3 nucleotide sequence: TGTGCCAGCAGCCAAGTGTCAGGGGGACCCAGGGAGACCCAGTACTTC.

V usage is TRBV28 and J usage is TRBJ1-2, with TRBD1 identical over 8 bases. CDR3 length: 15 amino acids. The V segment lost 8 bases and the J segment 4 bases; nucleotides outside the gene matches: 12. Looked up from germline, CDR1 is MDHEN and CDR2 is SYDVKM. The CDR3 sequence: CASATQGANFYGYTF. Here the CDR3 DNA reads TGTGCCAGCGCAACCCAGGGGGCTAATTTCTATGGCTACACCTTC.

The chain carries TRBV6-5 and TRBJ1-2; TRBD1 matches at 9 bases. From germline, CDR1 is MNHEY and CDR2 SVGAGI. This CDR3 has 15 residues. The V and J ends lost 6 bases and 3 bases, in that order; junction bases with no gene match: 8. The CDR3 region is CASRQQGAQDYGYTF. The DNA for the CDR3 is TGTGCCAGCAGACAACAGGGGGCGCAGGACTATGGCTACACCTTC.

This clone was picked up one time. The chain links TRBV19 to TRBJ2-7; the match to TRBD1 covers 7 bases. The CDR3 has 13 amino acids. V gave up 5 bases and J gave up 5 bases; unmatched junction bases: 6. Germline V lookup: CDR1 LNHDA, CDR2 SQIVND (reference sequence). The CDR3 loop is CASSSDRENEQYF. CDR3 coding DNA: TGTGCCAGTAGTTCCGACAGGGAGAACGAGCAGTACTTC.

The gene calls are TRBV6-5 and TRBJ2-1, with 11 bases that match TRBD1. The CDR3 sequence is 15 residues long. The ends lost 6 bases at V and 4 bases at J; junction bases unmatched: 5. Germline V gene data show CDR1 as MNHEY and CDR2 as SVGAGI. In nucleotides, the CDR3 is TGTGCCAGCAGGGAGGACAGGGGGCATTACAATGAGCAGTTCTTC. Amino acid sequence: CASREDRGHYNEQFF.

V usage is TRBV7-9 and J usage is TRBJ2-5; unclear D gene. Germline values: CDR1 SEHNR, CDR2 FQNEAQ (reference sequence). Trimming shortened V by 1 base and J by 3 bases, and 9 bases separated the two germline ends. The length of the CDR3 is 14 residues. The CDR3 bases are TGTGCCAGCAGCTTAGGAAACAGCAAAGAGACCCAGTACTTC. Amino acid sequence: CASSLGNSKETQYF.

The J gene is TRBJ2-7, the V gene TRBV19; 9 bases line up with TRBD1. Trimming took 5 bases from V and 0 from J; bases not matched to a gene: 11. CDR3 length: 17 amino acids. Germline V CDR1 and CDR2: LNHDA, SQIVND (reference sequence). The CDR3: CASSSQDRGAPSYEQYF. The CDR3 nucleotides read TGTGCCAGTAGTTCTCAGGACAGGGGCGCTCCCTCCTACGAGCAGTACTTC.

V gene TRBV7-9 combines with J gene TRBJ2-1, with D possibly TRBD2 on 5 matching bases. Trimming removed 0 bases from V and 9 bases from J, with 9 bases in between. Germline V CDR1 and CDR2: SEHNR, FQNEAQ (reference sequence). The CDR3 consists of 13 residues. The CDR3 region has the DNA TGTGCCAGCAGCTTAGCTGGAGGTTTTGAGCAGTTCTTC. Its protein is CASSLAGGFEQFF.

The V gene is TRBV28, the J gene TRBJ2-7; a possible D gene is TRBD1 (6 bases). V was trimmed by 6 bases and J by 3 bases, leaving 21 bases between them. The germline V gene encodes CDR1 MDHEN and CDR2 SYDVKM. The length of the CDR3 is 16 residues. The CDR3 loop is CASSLTGFGEHYEQYF. The CDR3 DNA reads TGTGCCAGCAGCTTAACAGGGTTTGGGGAACACTACGAGCAGTACTTC.

This clone has a single count. The rearrangement joins TRBV27 to TRBJ1-1, with D unclear. CDR1 is MNHEY and CDR2 is SMNVEV in the germline V gene (reference sequence). Deletions cut 7 bases from V and 2 bases from J, with 11 bases between. This CDR3 contains 13 residues. The CDR3 loop reads CASTSERNTEAFF. The CDR3 DNA reads TGTGCCAGCACTTCTGAGAGAAACACTGAAGCTTTCTTT.

The J gene is TRBJ2-3, the V gene TRBV5-6; no reliable D call. CDR3 length: 17 amino acids. Trimming left V 5 bases short and J 4 bases short, with 23 bases between. CDR1 is SGHDT and CDR2 is YYEEEE in the germline V gene. Written as DNA, the CDR3 is TGTGCCAGCAGTACGGTCGTTTTTGGTCTTCGGGCAGATACGCAGTATTTT. It encodes CASSTVVFGLRADTQYF.

The chain uses TRBV5-1 and TRBJ2-5; perhaps TRBD2 as D (5 bases). Between the trimmed V and J ends, which lost 0 bases and 7 bases, there was a span of 19 bases. Per germline, CDR1 SGHRS and CDR2 YFSETQ. This CDR3 is 16 amino acids long. CDR3 residues: CASSLAPGNDLGTQYF. The CDR3 bases are TGCGCCAGCAGCTTGGCGCCCGGGAACGACTTGGGGACCCAGTACTTC. Together with reference TRBV5-1 and TRBJ2-5, the CDR3 gives the full variable domain: KAGVTQTPRYLIKTRGQQVTLSCSPISGHRSVSWYQQTPGQGLQFLFEYFSETQRNKGNFPGRFSGRQFSNSRSEMNVSTLELGDSALYLCASSLAPGNDLGTQYFGPGTRLLVL.

The chain employs TRBV13 and TRBJ2-7; TRBD1 is a possible D gene (5 bases). Germline CDR1 PRHDT, CDR2 FYEKMQ (reference sequence). V was trimmed by 4 bases and J by 7 bases, leaving 8 bases between them. CDR3 length equals 11 residues. The CDR3, as DNA: TGTGCCAGCAGCTGGAAGGGGGAGCAGTACTTC. Translation: CASSWKGEQYF.

CDR3 residues: CASSDSSSGMYNEQFF. The CDR3 DNA follows: TGCGCCAGCAGTGATTCGTCTAGCGGGATGTACAATGAGCAGTTCTTC. The rearrangement links TRBV5-1 to TRBJ2-1; 9 nucleotides match TRBD2. V dropped 5 bases and J dropped 4; count of bases not matched to a gene: 10. This CDR3 is built from 16 residues. The germline gives CDR1 SGHRS, CDR2 YFSETQ.

This clone has just one count. The chain links TRBV7-9 to TRBJ2-1; 7 bases agree with TRBD2. The germline V gene has CDR1 SEHNR and CDR2 FQNEAQ (reference sequence). The ends lost 3 bases at V and 8 bases at J; junction bases unmatched: 10. This CDR3 spans 15 amino acids. The CDR3 DNA reads TGTGCCAGCAGCTTTCGAACGGAGGGAGGGCATGAGCAGTTCTTC. Amino acid sequence: CASSFRTEGGHEQFF.

V usage is TRBV28 and J usage is TRBJ2-7; 7 bases are a match to TRBD2. Germline CDR1 is MDHEN and CDR2 is SYDVKM. The CDR3 is 12 residues long. CDR3 nucleotide sequence: TGTGCTCATTCCGGGACTACCGGCGAGCAGTACTTC. Translating it yields CAHSGTTGEQYF.

The V and J genes are TRBV10-3 and TRBJ2-2, with no clear D. The CDR3 is 16 residues long. Trimming took 5 bases from V and 6 from J, leaving 19 bases between them. In germline, CDR1 is ENHRY, CDR2 SYGVKD. CDR3 sequence (DNA): TGTGCCATCAGTCGCGCGGCCCAACTGACCTCCGGGGAGCTGTTTTTT. Translating it yields CAISRAAQLTSGELFF.

The chain recombines TRBV7-9 with TRBJ2-1; D may be TRBD2 (6 bases). CDR3 length equals 15 residues. Trimming removed 5 bases at V and 6 bases at J, with 17 bases between. Germline CDR1 and CDR2: SEHNR and FQNEAQ (reference sequence). The CDR3 coding sequence is TGTGCCAGCAGCGAATTAGATCGGGGGTCCAATGAGCAGTTCTTC. It is translated as CASSELDRGSNEQFF.

The V call is TRBV6-5, the J call TRBJ2-5, with D possibly TRBD2 on 5 matching bases. CDR3 length: 14 residues. Trimming left V 5 bases short and J 5 bases short, with 15 bases between. Germline values: CDR1 MNHEY, CDR2 SVGAGI. The CDR3 here is CASSKDLRGETQYF. The DNA of the CDR3 is TGTGCCAGCAGTAAGGATCTCCGCGGGGAGACCCAGTACTTC.

The sample holds many counts of this clone. This chain connects TRBV28 to TRBJ1-5; 9 bases align to TRBD1. The junction had 9 bases not matched to a gene; V was cut back by 5 bases and J by 7 bases. Germline V gene lookup returns CDR1 MDHEN and CDR2 SYDVKM. The length of the CDR3 is 15 residues. The CDR3 DNA follows: TGTGCCAGCAGTCCCGGGACAGGGACGCGCCAGCCCCAGCATTTT. Residues: CASSPGTGTRQPQHF.

Notes on this clone: The junction departs from germline at one end; a sequencing error may be responsible. The V gene is TRBV7-7, the J gene TRBJ2-2; 9 nucleotides match TRBD1. CDR1 SSHAT and CDR2 FNYEAQ come from the germline V gene (reference sequence). The CDR3 has 15 residues. The CDR3 reads CASSPGQGGTGELFF. In DNA, the CDR3 is TGTGCTAGCAGCCCGGGACAGGGAGGAACCGGGGAGCTGTTTTTT.

This clone appeared once. The rearrangement joins TRBV30 to TRBJ2-7, with 8 positions matching TRBD1. Germline V gene data show CDR1 as GTSNPN and CDR2 as SVGIG (reference sequence). With 1 base clipped from V and 7 bases from J, the junction kept 6 bases outside the gene matches. The CDR3 consists of 13 residues. The CDR3 region has the DNA TGTGCCTGGAGTGATCAGGGGGCGGGTGAGCAGTACTTC. It is translated as CAWSDQGAGEQYF.

The chain uses TRBV7-2 and TRBJ2-1; D might be TRBD2 (5 bases). The ends were cut back, 4 bases at V and 10 bases at J, with 17 bases in the middle. CDR1 is SGHTA and CDR2 is FQGNSA in the germline V gene. The CDR3 is 14 residues long. This CDR3 reads CASSSREPQKEQFF. CDR3 bases: TGTGCCAGCAGCTCCCGGGAACCGCAAAAGGAGCAGTTCTTC. The full variable domain, rest sourced from reference TRBV7-2 and TRBJ2-1, is GAGVSQSPSNKVTEKGKDVELRCDPISGHTALYWYRQSLGQGLEFLIYFQGNSAPDKSGLPSDRFSAERTGGSVSTLTIQRTQQEDSAVYLCASSSREPQKEQFFGPGTRLTVL.